The clone carrying this T cell receptor (beta chain) was counted a few times. What it binds is not known. The data derive from a study of T cells in Graves' hyperthyroidism and ophthalmopathy. Findings and limits, study-wide: A model built on 13 V-J features separated ophthalmopathy from stable hyperthyroidism. Among thyroid clonotypes expanded above 0.001, most also appeared in blood.

Trimming pared 7 bases from V and 9 bases from J, leaving 20 bases between. The CDR3 contains 14 residues. Germline loops: CDR1 SGHTS, CDR2 YDEGEE. PBMCs were obtained from 10 ml fresh peripheral blood. RNA transcripts gave rise to amplified TCR beta CDR3 regions. HTBI primers drove first-round RT-PCR of the TCR CDR3. TCRdb reprocessed the multiplex PCR reads with MiXCR, giving one entry per CDR3 protein. Of more than 300,000 distinct CDR3 sequences in the sample, approximately 17% were seen once. The J gene is TRBJ1-5, the V gene TRBV5-8, with a weak D call TRBD1 (6 bases). The TCR was taken from a man aged 18 to 29 with Graves' ophthalmopathy. Material: blood. CDR3 coding DNA: TGTGCCAGCGGGGAGGGGGGCCCAATCCCGCCCCAGCATTTT. The encoded protein is CASGEGGPIPPQHF.